This TCR beta chain was observed in a study of beta chain features in type 1 diabetes. Study-level results: Significant though moderate, a shortening of TCRB CDR3s appeared in all four CD4+ subsets of Type 1 diabetes patients.

Only a few counts were recorded for this clone. The antigen remains undetermined. Investigators reverse transcribed all isolated RNA, so they sequenced expressed TCRB transcripts. Some clones are missing from TCRdb's copy, which holds only in-frame ones; the method was immunoSEQ multiplex PCR. This sample has roughly 150,000 clones, with about 8.1% found just once. V lost 0 bases and J 0 bases, leaving 13 bases between the germline ends. CDR3 size: 17 residues. CDR1 and CDR2 from the germline V gene are SGHDT and YYEEEE. The rearrangement links TRBV5-6 to TRBJ2-1, with D tentatively TRBD1 (6 bases). The receptor's source is a woman aged 18-30 years with type 1 diabetes. Sequencing used central memory CD4+ T cells from blood. The CDR3 reads CASSLAGTKSSYNEQFF. In DNA form, the CDR3 reads TGTGCCAGCAGCTTGGCCGGGACAAAAAGCTCCTACAATGAGCAGTTCTTC.